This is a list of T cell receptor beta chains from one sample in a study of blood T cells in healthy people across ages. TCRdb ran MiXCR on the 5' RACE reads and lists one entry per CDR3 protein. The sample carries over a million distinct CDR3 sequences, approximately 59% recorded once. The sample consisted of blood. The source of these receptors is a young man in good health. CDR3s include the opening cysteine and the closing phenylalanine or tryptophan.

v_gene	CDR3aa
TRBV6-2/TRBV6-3	CASSTRGAPGELFF
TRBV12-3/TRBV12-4	CASSKTGQGGPQHF
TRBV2	CASSEATAYYGYTF
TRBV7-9	CASSLSGVSQPQHF
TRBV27	CASSPGPIGSSYNSPLHF
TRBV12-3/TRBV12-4	CASSLGRFYGYTF
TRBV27	CASSRQGLRYEQYF
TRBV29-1	CSVVGRGSDYGYTF
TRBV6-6	CATGGGGGSLASFF
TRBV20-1	CSARDDLAYQETQYF
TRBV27	CATKPTDSYEQYF
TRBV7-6	CASSLGFFGTGNTIYF
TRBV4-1	CASSQDQGTSGASTDTQYF
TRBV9	CASSPPVSSYNEQFF
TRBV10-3	CAISESDRGLKNGYTF
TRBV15	CATSRDIGYEQYF
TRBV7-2	CASSELRDPIPEQYF
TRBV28	CASSSAGQGSNQPQHF
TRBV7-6	CASSPRLDRFEEAFF
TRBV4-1	CASSQWVPTMSRGNEQFF
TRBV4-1	CASSQEGSYLDGYTF
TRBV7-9	CASSTYPSGTETGSYEQYF
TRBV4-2	CASSQELGQGNAHTQYF
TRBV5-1	CASSLGLGGTTVLYNEQFF
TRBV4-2	CASSQDPADYNEQFF
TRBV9	CASSVTPNRATGELFF
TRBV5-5	CASNPGTSVYEQYF
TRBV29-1	CSAYVSISYEQYF
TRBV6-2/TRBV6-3	CASSSNLPPGRLETQYF
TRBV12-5	CASWGMEYEQYF
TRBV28	CASSLLRQLQETQYF
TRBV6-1	CASSVLGGETQYF
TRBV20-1	CSARADWSSYNEQFF
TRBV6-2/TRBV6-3	CASNRDSHYGYTF
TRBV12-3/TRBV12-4	CASRQGKSYEQYF
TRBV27	CASSLGTAGGDTQYF
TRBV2	CASSVTTSGDTDTQYF
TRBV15	CATSRRSLQETQYF
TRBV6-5	CASSHQTTNTGKLFF
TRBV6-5	CASEGGTNYEQYF
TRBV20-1	CSARETLAGVYNEQFF
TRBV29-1	CSVEENTGGRYQETQYF
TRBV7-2	CASRPSGRSYNEQFF
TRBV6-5	CASSYASWGNEQYF
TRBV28	CASSLGTGPTTYEQYF
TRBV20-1	CSAQATGGGEQYF
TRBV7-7	CASSAGSETQYF
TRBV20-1	CSAKDGAKNIQYF
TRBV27	CASSPHIAGATDTQYF
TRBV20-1	CSVIPGFTEAFF
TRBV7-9	CASSTRIYEQYF
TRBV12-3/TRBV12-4	CASSFGDTSLSYNSPLHF